The clone carrying this TCR beta chain occurred a few times. Its antigen is not identified. CDR1 is SGHRS, CDR2 YFSETQ, per germline. The CDR3 consists of 13 residues. The V gene end was trimmed by 4 bases and the J gene end by 5 bases; junction bases not matched to a gene: 6. This sample is part of a study of cytomegalovirus exposure and HLA in healthy donors. Findings and caveats of the study: In a later analysis, TCR beta V- and J-gene trimming showed a link to a missense DCLRE1C variant.

It was with 60 Vbeta and 13 Jbeta primers that the PCR ran. Method: immunoSEQ multiplex PCR; TCRdb's copy keeps in-frame clones and lacks some. The sample has about 150,000 clones, under 70% seen once. This chain connects TRBV5-1 to TRBJ2-7, with 7 bases aligning to TRBD2. The sample comprised PBMCs. The sequence derives from a woman in her thirties in good health and CMV-seropositive. The CDR3 sequence: CASSKGTTNEQYF. CDR3 DNA: TGCGCCAGCAGCAAGGGGACTACTAACGAGCAGTACTTC.